This T cell receptor beta chain was observed in a study of blood T cells in healthy people across ages. General study results and limits: Diversity of TCR beta per million T cells declined in a roughly linear way with age.

The CDR3 loop spans 13 amino acids. From germline, CDR1 is PRHDT and CDR2 FYEKMQ (reference sequence). A J-beta primer mix and a sample-barcoded 5' primer were used in a second PCR of about 6 to 12 cycles. TCRdb re-called the 5' RACE reads through MiXCR, storing one row per CDR3 protein. The table lists 650,000 to 800,000 distinct CDR3 sequences, under 45% of them singletons. About this clonotype: The antigen is undetermined. Its ends do not fully match the called genes, so a read error is possible.

This chain joins TRBV13 and TRBJ2-5; D gene uncertain. The sequence was collected from a man aged 55 to 70 in good health. Sequencing used blood. In DNA, the CDR3 is TGCGCCAGCAGCACCGGCTCGGCAGAGACCCAGTACTTC. Translation gives CASSTGSAETQYF. The full variable domain, rest sourced from reference TRBV13 and TRBJ2-5, is AAGVIQSPRHLIKEKRETATLKCYPIPRHDTVYWYQQGPGQDPQFLISFYEKMQSDKGSIPDRFSAQQFSDYHSELNMSSLELGDSALYFCASSTGSAETQYFGPGTRLLVL.